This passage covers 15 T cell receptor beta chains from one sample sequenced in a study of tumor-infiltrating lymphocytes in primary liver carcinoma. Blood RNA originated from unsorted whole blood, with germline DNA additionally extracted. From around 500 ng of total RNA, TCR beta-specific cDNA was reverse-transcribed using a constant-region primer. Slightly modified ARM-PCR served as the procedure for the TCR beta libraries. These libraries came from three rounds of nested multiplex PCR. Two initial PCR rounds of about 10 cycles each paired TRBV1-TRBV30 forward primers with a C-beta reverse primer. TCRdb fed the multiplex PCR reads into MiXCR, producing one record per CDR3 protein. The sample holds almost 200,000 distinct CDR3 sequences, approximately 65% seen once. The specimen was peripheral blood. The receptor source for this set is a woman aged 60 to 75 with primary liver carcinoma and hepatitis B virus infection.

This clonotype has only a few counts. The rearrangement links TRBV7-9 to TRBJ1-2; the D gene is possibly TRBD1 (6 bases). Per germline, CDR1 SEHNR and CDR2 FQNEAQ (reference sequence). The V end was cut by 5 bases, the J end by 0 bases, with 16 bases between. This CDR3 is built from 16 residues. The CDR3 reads CASSPYLGGSNYGYTF. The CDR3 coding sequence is TGTGCCAGCAGCCCCTACCTAGGGGGATCTAACTATGGCTACACCTTC. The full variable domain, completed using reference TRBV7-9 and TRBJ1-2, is DTGVSQNPRHKITKRGQNVTFRCDPISEHNRLYWYRQTLGQGPEFLTYFQNEAQLEKSRLLSDRFSAERPKGSFSTLEIQRTEQGDSAMYLCASSPYLGGSNYGYTFGSGTRLTVV.

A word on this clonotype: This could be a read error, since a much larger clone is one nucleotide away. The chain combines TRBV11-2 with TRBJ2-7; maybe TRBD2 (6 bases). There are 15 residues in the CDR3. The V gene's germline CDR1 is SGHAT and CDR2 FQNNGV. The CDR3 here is CAGSLEIGSGYEQYF. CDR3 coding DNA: TGTGCCGGCAGCTTAGAAATCGGGAGTGGATACGAGCAGTACTTC.

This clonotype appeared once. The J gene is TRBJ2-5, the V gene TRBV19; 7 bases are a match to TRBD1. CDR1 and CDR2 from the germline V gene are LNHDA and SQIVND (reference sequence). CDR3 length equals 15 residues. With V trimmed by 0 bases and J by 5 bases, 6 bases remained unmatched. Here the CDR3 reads CASSIEGGQGETQYF. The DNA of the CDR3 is TGTGCCAGTAGTATAGAAGGGGGCCAAGGGGAGACCCAGTACTTC.

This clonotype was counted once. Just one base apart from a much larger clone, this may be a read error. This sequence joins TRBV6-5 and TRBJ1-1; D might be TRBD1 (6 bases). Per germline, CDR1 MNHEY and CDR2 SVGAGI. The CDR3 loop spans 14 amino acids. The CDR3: CDSSYDRRPTEAFF. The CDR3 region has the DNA TGTGACAGCAGTTATGACAGGAGGCCCACTGAAGCTTTCTTT.

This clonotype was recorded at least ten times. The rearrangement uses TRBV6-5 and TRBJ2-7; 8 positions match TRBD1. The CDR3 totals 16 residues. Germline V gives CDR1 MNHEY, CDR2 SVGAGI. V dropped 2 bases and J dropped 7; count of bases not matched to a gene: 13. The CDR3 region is CASSYGRTGSILEQYF. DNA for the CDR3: TGTGCCAGCAGTTACGGGCGGACAGGGTCCATTCTGGAGCAGTACTTC.

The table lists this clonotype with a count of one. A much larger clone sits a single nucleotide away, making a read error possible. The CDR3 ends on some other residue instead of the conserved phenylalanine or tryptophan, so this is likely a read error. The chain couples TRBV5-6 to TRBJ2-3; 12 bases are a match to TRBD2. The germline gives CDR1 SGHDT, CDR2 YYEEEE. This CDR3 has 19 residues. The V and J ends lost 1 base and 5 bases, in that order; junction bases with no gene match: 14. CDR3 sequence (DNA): TGTGCCAGCAGCTTGACTAGCGGGAGGACGGGCCCGCGCGGAGATACGCAGTATCTT. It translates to CASSLTSGRTGPRGDTQYL.

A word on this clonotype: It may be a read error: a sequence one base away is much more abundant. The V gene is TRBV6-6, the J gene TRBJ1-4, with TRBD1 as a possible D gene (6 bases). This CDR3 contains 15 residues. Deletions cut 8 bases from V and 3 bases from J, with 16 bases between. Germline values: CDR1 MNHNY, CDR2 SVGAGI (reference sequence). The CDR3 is CASHRDGAANEKLFF. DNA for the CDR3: TGTGCCAGCCACAGGGACGGTGCAGCTAATGAAAAACTGTTTTTT.

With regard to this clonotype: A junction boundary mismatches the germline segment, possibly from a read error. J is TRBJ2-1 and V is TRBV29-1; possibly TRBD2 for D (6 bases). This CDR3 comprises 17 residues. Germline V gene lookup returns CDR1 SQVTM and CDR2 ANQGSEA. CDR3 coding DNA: TGCAGAGTCGCGGCCAGAGTAACTAGCAGGAGACACAATGGGCAGTTCTTC. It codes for CRVAARVTSRRHNGQFF.

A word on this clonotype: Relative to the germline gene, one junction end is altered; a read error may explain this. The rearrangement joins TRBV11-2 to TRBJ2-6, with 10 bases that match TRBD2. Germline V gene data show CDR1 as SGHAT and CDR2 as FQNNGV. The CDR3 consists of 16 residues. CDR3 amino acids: CASSSSGRAGADVLTF. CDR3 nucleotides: TGTGCCAGCAGTTCCAGCGGGAGGGCTGGGGCCGACGTCCTGACTTTT.

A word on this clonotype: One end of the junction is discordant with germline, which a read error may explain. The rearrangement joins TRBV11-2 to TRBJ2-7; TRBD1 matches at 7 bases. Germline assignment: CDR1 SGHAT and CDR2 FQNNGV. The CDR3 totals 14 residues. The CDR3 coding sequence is TGTGTCAGCAGCTCAGGGACAGAGACCTACAAGCTGTACTTC. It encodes CVSSSGTETYKLYF. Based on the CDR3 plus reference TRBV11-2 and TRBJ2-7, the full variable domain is EAGVAQSPRYKIIEKRQSVAFWCNPISGHATLYWYQQILGQGPKLLIQFQNNGVVDDSQLPKDRFSAERLKGVDSTLKIQPAKLEDSAVYLCVSSSGTETYKLYFGPGTRLTVT.

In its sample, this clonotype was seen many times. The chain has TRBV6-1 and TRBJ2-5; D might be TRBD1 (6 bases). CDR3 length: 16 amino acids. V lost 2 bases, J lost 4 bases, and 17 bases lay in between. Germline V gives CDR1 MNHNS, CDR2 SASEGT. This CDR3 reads CASSEWIRGGRETQYF. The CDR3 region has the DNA TGTGCCAGCAGTGAATGGATTAGAGGGGGAAGAGAGACCCAGTACTTC.

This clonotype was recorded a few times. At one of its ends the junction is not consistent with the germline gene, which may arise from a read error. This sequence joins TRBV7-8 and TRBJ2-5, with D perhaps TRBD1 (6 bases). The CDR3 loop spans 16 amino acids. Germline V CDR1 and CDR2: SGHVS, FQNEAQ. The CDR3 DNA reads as TGTGCCAGCAGCTCTCAATCAGGGGTCGGGCAAGAGACCCAGTGCTTC. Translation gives CASSSQSGVGQETQCF.

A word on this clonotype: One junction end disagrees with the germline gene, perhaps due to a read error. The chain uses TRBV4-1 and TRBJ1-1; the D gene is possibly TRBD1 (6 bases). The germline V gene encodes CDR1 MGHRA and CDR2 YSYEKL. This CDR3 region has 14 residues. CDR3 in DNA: TGCGCCTGCAGCCAAGCATGGGGGGGCCCTGAAGCTTTCTTT. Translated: CACSQAWGGPEAFF.

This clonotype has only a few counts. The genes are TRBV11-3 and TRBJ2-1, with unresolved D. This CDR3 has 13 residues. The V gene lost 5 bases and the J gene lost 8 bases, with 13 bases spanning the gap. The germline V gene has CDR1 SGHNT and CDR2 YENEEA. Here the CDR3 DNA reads TGTGCCAGCAGCCCGCGAACGATGGATGAGCAGTTCTTC. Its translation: CASSPRTMDEQFF. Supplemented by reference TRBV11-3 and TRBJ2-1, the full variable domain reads EAGVVQSPRYKIIEKKQPVAFWCNPISGHNTLYWYLQNLGQGPELLIRYENEEAVDDSQLPKDRFSAERLKGVDSTLKIQPAELGDSAVYLCASSPRTMDEQFFGPGTRLTVL.

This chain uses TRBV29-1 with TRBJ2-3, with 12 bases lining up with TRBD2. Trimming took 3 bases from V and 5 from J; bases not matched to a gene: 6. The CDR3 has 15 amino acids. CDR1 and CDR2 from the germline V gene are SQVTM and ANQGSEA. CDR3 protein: CSVDPASGRVDTQYF. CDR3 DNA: TGCAGCGTTGACCCGGCTAGCGGGAGGGTAGATACGCAGTATTTT.